The 9 T cell receptor beta chains given below trace back to one sample, sequenced in a study of cytomegalovirus exposure and HLA in healthy donors. A multiplex PCR was run with 60 Vbeta primers and 13 Jbeta primers. Method: immunoSEQ multiplex PCR; TCRdb's copy keeps in-frame clones and lacks some. Among about 160,000 clones, around 90% were seen once, and the ten largest hold about 0.85%. The specimen sequenced was PBMCs. The receptor set was obtained from a woman aged 25 to 39 in good health and CMV-seronegative.

This sequence joins TRBV11-1 and TRBJ2-1; 8 bases are a match to TRBD1. This CDR3 has 17 amino acids. J gave up 5 bases and V 5 bases, and 14 bases lay outside the gene matches. The germline V gene encodes CDR1 SGHAT and CDR2 FQDESV (reference sequence). The CDR3 bases are TGTGCCAGCAGCACCGGTGGGGCAGGGGGCGTTAACAATGAGCAGTTCTTC. Residues: CASSTGGAGGVNNEQFF. The complete variable domain, with remaining parts taken from reference TRBV11-1 and TRBJ2-1, reads EAEVAQSPRYKITEKSQAVAFWCDPISGHATLYWYRQILGQGPELLVQFQDESVVDDSQLPKDRFSAERLKGVDSTLKIQPAELGDSAMYLCASSTGGAGGVNNEQFFGPGTRLTVL.

The chain is built from TRBV7-8 and TRBJ2-7; 11 nucleotides line up with TRBD1. CDR1 and CDR2 (germline): SGHVS, FQNEAQ. V lost 8 bases, J lost 6 bases, and 9 bases stayed unmatched. The CDR3 covers 14 residues. The CDR3: CASGKDRGQAEQYF. The CDR3 nucleotides read TGTGCCAGCGGCAAGGACAGGGGGCAGGCCGAGCAGTACTTC. The whole variable domain, remainder taken from reference TRBV7-8 and TRBJ2-7, is GAGVSQSPRYKVAKRGQDVALRCDPISGHVSLFWYQQALGQGPEFLTYFQNEAQLDKSGLPSDRFFAERPEGSVSTLKIQRTQQEDSAVYLCASGKDRGQAEQYFGPGTRLTVT.

The rearrangement uses TRBV29-1 and TRBJ2-3; 9 nucleotides line up with TRBD1. Germline CDR1 SQVTM, CDR2 ANQGSEA. This CDR3 has 14 residues. Germline trimming cut 4 bases from V and 3 bases from J; bases unmatched to any gene: 5. The CDR3 bases are TGCAGCGTTGGAGGGGGACAGGGAACAGATACGCAGTATTTT. It is translated as CSVGGGQGTDTQYF.

This clone was seen a single time. This chain uses TRBV7-8 with TRBJ2-2; 8 positions agree with TRBD2. Germline CDR1 and CDR2: SGHVS and FQNEAQ. This CDR3 is built from 15 residues. Trimming at V came to 7 bases and at J to 1 base, leaving 5 bases not matched to a gene. CDR3 sequence (DNA): TGTGCCAGCAATACGGCGGGAGGGAACACCGGGGAGCTGTTTTTT. It specifies CASNTAGGNTGELFF.

The J gene is TRBJ2-1, the V gene TRBV7-2, with 13 bases that match TRBD2. From germline, CDR1 is SGHTA and CDR2 FQGNSA. V shed 4 bases and J 2 bases; nucleotides not matched to a gene: 8. The CDR3 totals 18 residues. CDR3 region: CASSSPTSGRPTYNEQFF. CDR3 nucleotides: TGTGCCAGCAGCTCGCCGACTAGCGGGAGGCCTACCTACAATGAGCAGTTCTTC.

This rearrangement joins TRBV19 to TRBJ1-1; 9 bases agree with TRBD1. This CDR3 spans 18 amino acids. The germline V gene has CDR1 LNHDA and CDR2 SQIVND (reference sequence). V dropped 4 bases and J dropped 5; count of bases not matched to a gene: 17. CDR3 DNA sequence: TGTGCCAGTAGTACCGACCCCCGGGACAGGGTGGAGCGGACTGAAGCTTTCTTT. Translating it yields CASSTDPRDRVERTEAFF. Based on the CDR3 plus reference TRBV19 and TRBJ1-1, the full variable domain is DGGITQSPKYLFRKEGQNVTLSCEQNLNHDAMYWYRQDPGQGLRLIYYSQIVNDFQKGDIAEGYSVSREKKESFPLTVTSAQKNPTAFYLCASSTDPRDRVERTEAFFGQGTRLTVV.

The chain links TRBV5-1 to TRBJ1-1; 7 positions agree with TRBD1. The CDR3 has 15 residues. Germline loops: CDR1 SGHRS, CDR2 YFSETQ. Unmatched junction bases numbered 7, after V lost 4 bases and J lost 1 base. This CDR3 reads CASSPLTGWNTEAFF. CDR3 in DNA: TGCGCCAGCAGCCCACTGACAGGGTGGAACACTGAAGCTTTCTTT.

The table lists this clone with a count of one. V is TRBV7-8 and J is TRBJ2-5; a possible D gene is TRBD1 (6 bases). Trimming removed 5 bases at V and 3 bases at J, with 25 bases between. The CDR3 spans 18 residues. The germline gives CDR1 SGHVS, CDR2 FQNEAQ. CDR3: CASSPHRVRDRGKETQYF. The DNA of the CDR3 is TGTGCCAGCAGCCCACACAGGGTTCGAGACCGGGGTAAAGAGACCCAGTACTTC. Using reference TRBV7-8 and TRBJ2-5 for the parts outside the CDR3, the full variable domain is GAGVSQSPRYKVAKRGQDVALRCDPISGHVSLFWYQQALGQGPEFLTYFQNEAQLDKSGLPSDRFFAERPEGSVSTLKIQRTQQEDSAVYLCASSPHRVRDRGKETQYFGPGTRLLVL.

V gene TRBV4-1 combines with J gene TRBJ2-1, with 9 bases that match TRBD2. The CDR3 sequence is 16 residues long. Germline loops: CDR1 MGHRA, CDR2 YSYEKL. With V trimmed by 1 base and J by 3 bases, 4 bases remained unmatched. This CDR3 reads CASSQVASGNYNEQFF. The CDR3 DNA sequence: TGCGCCAGCAGCCAAGTAGCTAGCGGGAACTACAATGAGCAGTTCTTC.